The source of this T cell receptor (beta chain) is a study of a mutant IDH1 vaccine in newly diagnosed glioma. The count of this clone is one. Its antigen is undetermined. TCRdb's copy holds only in-frame clones and misses some; the assay was immunoSEQ multiplex PCR. Among around 57,000 clones listed, under 90% were seen once. In germline, CDR1 is MNHEY, CDR2 SMNVEV (reference sequence). CDR3 length: 15 amino acids. V lost 5 bases and J lost 4; bases outside the gene matches: 8. Stated time point: week 35, safety follow-up. The study gave 300 ug of mutant IDH1 20-mer peptide per vaccine dose, with topical imiquimod.

The chain carries TRBV27 and TRBJ2-4; 7 bases match TRBD1. The sample was PBMCs, taken from a glioma patient whose treatment included an IDH1 peptide vaccine. The TCR originated in a man younger than 40 with glioma. The CDR3 loop reads CASSETRQGKNIQYF. In nucleotides, the CDR3 is TGTGCCAGCAGTGAAACCAGACAGGGAAAAAACATTCAGTACTTC.